One T cell receptor beta chain is described in this entry. These data come from a study of blood T cells in healthy people across ages. Study-wide background: About one barcoded beta molecule per two T cells was captured by template switching.

The second PCR ran about 6 to 12 cycles with a sample-barcoded 5' primer and J-beta primers. TCRdb independently ran MiXCR on the 5' RACE reads; one entry per CDR3 protein. This sample has roughly 1,500,000 distinct CDR3 sequences; 30% to 35% occur once, and the top ten carry about 11%. The germline CDR1 and CDR2 sequences are ENHRY and SYGVKD. This CDR3 has 13 residues. Losses at the gene ends were 10 bases for V and 8 bases for J; bases not matched to a gene: 8. The people who gave samples were healthy Caucasians from Russia, aged roughly 6 to 90. The sample was blood. This sequence was found in a woman aged 25 to 39 in good health. The chain links TRBV10-3 to TRBJ1-6; 7 nucleotides align to TRBD1. The CDR3 is CATRGREDSPLHF. The CDR3 nucleotides are TGTGCCACCAGGGGGAGGGAAGATTCACCCCTCCACTTT.